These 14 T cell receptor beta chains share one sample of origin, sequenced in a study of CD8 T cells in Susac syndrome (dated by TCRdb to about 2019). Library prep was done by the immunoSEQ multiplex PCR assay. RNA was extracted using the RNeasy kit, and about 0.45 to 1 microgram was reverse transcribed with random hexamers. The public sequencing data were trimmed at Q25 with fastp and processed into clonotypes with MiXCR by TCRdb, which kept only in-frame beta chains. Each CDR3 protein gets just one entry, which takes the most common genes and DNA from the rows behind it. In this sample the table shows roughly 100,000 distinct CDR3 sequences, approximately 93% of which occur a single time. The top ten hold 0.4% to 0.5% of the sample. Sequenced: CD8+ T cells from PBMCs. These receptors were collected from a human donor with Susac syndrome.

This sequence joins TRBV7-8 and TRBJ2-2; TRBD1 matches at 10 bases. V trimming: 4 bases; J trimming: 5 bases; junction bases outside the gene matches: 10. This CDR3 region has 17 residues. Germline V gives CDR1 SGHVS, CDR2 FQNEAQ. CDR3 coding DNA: TGTGCCAGCAGCTGGAGCCGGGACAGGGGTCGGACCGGGGAGCTGTTTTTT. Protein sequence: CASSWSRDRGRTGELFF.

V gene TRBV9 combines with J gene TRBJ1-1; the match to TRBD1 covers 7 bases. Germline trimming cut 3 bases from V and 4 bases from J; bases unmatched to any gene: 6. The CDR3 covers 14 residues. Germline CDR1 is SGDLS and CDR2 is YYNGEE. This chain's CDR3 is CASSAATGPTEAFF. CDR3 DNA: TGTGCCAGCAGCGCCGCGACAGGGCCCACTGAAGCTTTCTTT.

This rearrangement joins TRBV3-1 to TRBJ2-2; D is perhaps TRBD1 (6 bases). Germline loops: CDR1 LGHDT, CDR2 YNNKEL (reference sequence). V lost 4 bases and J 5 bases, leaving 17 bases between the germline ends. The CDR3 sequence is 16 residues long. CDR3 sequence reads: CASSLWDIVATGELFF. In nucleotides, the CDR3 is TGTGCCAGCAGCCTTTGGGACATAGTCGCGACCGGGGAGCTGTTTTTT. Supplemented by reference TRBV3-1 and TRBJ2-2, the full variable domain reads DTAVSQTPKYLVTQMGNDKSIKCEQNLGHDTMYWYKQDSKKFLKIMFSYNNKELIINETVPNRFSPKSPDKAHLNLHINSLELGDSAVYFCASSLWDIVATGELFFGEGSRLTVL.

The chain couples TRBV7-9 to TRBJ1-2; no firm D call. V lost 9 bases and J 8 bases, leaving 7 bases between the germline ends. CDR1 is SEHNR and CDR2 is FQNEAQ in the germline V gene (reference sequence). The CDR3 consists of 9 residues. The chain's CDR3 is CARILGYTF. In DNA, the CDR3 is TGTGCCAGAATCCTGGGCTACACCTTC.

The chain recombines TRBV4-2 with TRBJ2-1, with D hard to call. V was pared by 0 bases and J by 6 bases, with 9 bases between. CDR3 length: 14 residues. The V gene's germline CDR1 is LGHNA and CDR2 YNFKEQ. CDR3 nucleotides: TGTGCCAGCAGCCAAGACGGCACTATCAATGAGCAGTTCTTC. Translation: CASSQDGTINEQFF.

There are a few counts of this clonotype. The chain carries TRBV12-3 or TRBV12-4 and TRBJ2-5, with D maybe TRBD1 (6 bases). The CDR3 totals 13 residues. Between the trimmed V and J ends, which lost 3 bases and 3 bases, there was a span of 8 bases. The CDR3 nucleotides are TGTGCCAGCAGTTTGACAGGTGAAGAGACCCAGTACTTC. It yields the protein CASSLTGEETQYF.

CDR3 nucleotides: TGTGCCAGCAGTGAGCGGGGGGTGCAGTTCTTC. Translation: CASSERGVQFF. The chain combines TRBV25-1 with TRBJ2-1, with 8 positions matching TRBD2. In germline, CDR1 is MGHDK, CDR2 SYGVNS. V lost 3 bases and J lost 12; bases outside the gene matches: 1. This CDR3 contains 11 residues.

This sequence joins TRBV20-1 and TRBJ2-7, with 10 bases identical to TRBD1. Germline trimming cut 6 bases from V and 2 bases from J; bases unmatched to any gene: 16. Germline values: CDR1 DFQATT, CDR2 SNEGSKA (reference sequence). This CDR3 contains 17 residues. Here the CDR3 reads CSARGTGDPLFPYEQYF. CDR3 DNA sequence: TGCAGTGCCCGAGGGACAGGGGACCCTCTTTTTCCCTACGAGCAGTACTTC.

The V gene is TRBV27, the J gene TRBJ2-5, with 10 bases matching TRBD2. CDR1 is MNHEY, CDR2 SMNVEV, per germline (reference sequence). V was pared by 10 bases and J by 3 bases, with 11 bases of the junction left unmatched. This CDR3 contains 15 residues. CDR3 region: CATRPLGLAEETQYF. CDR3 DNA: TGTGCCACCCGACCCCTCGGACTAGCGGAAGAGACCCAGTACTTC.

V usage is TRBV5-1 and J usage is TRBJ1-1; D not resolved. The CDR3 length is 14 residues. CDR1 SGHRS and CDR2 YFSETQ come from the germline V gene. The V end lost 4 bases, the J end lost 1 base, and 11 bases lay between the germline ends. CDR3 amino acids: CASSDGGSNTEAFF. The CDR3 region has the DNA TGCGCCAGCAGCGATGGAGGATCGAACACTGAAGCTTTCTTT. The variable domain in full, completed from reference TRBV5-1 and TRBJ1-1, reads KAGVTQTPRYLIKTRGQQVTLSCSPISGHRSVSWYQQTPGQGLQFLFEYFSETQRNKGNFPGRFSGRQFSNSRSEMNVSTLELGDSALYLCASSDGGSNTEAFFGQGTRLTVV.

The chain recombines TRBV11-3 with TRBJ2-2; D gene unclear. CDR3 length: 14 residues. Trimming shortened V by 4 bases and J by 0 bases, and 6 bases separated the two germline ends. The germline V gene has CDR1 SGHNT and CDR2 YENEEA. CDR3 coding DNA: TGTGCCAGCAGCTCCCGGGCGAACACCGGGGAGCTGTTTTTT. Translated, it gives CASSSRANTGELFF.

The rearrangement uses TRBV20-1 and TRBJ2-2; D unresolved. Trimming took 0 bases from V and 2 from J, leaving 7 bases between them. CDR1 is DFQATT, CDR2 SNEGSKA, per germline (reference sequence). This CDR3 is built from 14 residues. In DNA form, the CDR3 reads TGCAGTGCTAGAGACGCCCTAAACACCGGGGAGCTGTTTTTT. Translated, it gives CSARDALNTGELFF.

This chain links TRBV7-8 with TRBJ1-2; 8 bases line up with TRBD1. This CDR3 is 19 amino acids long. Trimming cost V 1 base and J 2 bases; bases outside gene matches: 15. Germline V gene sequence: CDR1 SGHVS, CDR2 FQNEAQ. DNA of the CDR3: TGTGCCAGCAGCTTAGGATTATCCGAGACAGGGGACTCCAACTATGGCTACACCTTC. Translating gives CASSLGLSETGDSNYGYTF.

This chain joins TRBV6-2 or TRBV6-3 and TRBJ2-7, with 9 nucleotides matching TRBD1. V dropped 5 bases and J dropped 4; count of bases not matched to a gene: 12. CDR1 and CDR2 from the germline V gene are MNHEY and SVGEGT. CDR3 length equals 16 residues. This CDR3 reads CASSLRPGQGGYEQYF. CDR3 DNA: TGTGCCAGCAGTCTCCGCCCGGGACAGGGCGGTTACGAGCAGTACTTC.